Sequencing of this TCR beta chain was carried out in a study of human T cells and chemical hapten exposure. Study-level information: The upper back received 0.01% DPC by patch testing, with results read at 6 days.

Points on this clonotype: The antigen remains unidentified.

As to time point: pre-sensitization, week 0. Treatment denoted: therapeutic diphenylcyclopropenone sensitization with weekly scalp DPC. It was from unfractionated whole blood that total RNA was extracted. TCRdb re-analysed the RACE reads in MiXCR, keeping a single row per CDR3 protein. The data show approximately 100,000 distinct CDR3 sequences, with 9.5% to 15% seen just once and roughly 1.5% held by the top ten. Overall study results and limits: Sensitization with DPC brought no change to TCRs above 1 in 1000 in frequency.

The TCR originated in a woman aged 45-59 years with alopecia areata. Some clones in this sample may be carry-over from other donors' samples. This sample comprised whole blood, obtained in connection with sensitization to the hapten diphenylcyclopropenone (DPC).

The CDR3 DNA reads as TGTGCCAGCAGTTACTCGTTACAGTCTCTGGTTGGAAACACCATATATTTT. Its protein is CASSYSLQSLVGNTIYF. The chain is built from TRBV6-5 and TRBJ1-3; D remains ambiguous. V was shortened by 0 bases and J by 3 bases, with 15 bases between the two germline ends. CDR1 and CDR2 from the germline V gene are MNHEY and SVGAGI. This CDR3 has 17 residues.